This T cell receptor (beta chain) was captured by sequencing in a study of control samples from healthy donors and cancer patients (dated by TCRdb to about 2020). On this clone itself: Its antigen is currently not known. Per-base qualities were not stored, and no clone one base away is much larger.

Libraries were prepared through the immunoSEQ multiplex PCR assay. In its TCRdb copy, this immuneACCESS table keeps in-frame sequences only and misses some clones. Where compared with another copy, unresolved V genes explain less than half of these, and the others have no known cause. The sample includes 90,000 to 110,000 clones, with roughly 80% observed a single time. Clones ranked in the top ten supply under 15% of the sample. Reading the germline V gene (reference sequence) gives CDR1 LNHNV and CDR2 YYDKDF. Reading from cysteine to phenylalanine, the CDR3 counts 15 amino acids. Only CDR3 DNA remains: 45 bases, in frame from the first base. Trimming takes 5 bases from V and 1 base from J, and the germline ends sit 14 bases apart.

The receptor was derived from a woman between 45 and 60 years old in good health. The sequencing sample was made of blood. Recombination joined TRBV15 with TRBJ1-1; the D gene identity is not certain. The DNA sequence is TGTGCCACCAGCTTGGACCAAAATTCGAACACTGAAGCTTTCTTT. It specifies CATSLDQNSNTEAFF.